These T cell receptor beta chains were read from a single sample in a study of blood T cell repertoires in COVID-19. Measured with immunoSEQ multiplex PCR; TCRdb has only the in-frame clones, and not every one. Among around 460,000 clones, 70% to 90% were seen once, and the ten largest hold 0.7% to 0.85%. The sample consisted of peripheral blood. These receptors were taken from a man in his late teens or twenties with COVID-19, enrolled during active disease. Each CDR3 is given with its conserved first and last residue. A D gene is named only where the DNA matches it firmly. Clone sizes are given selectively: once, few, many, or a class where the clone is expanded.

V gene,D gene,J gene,clone size,CDR3 protein,CDR3 DNA
TRBV29-1,TRBD1,TRBJ1-2,-,CSVSQGGGYTF,TGCAGCGTTAGTCAGGGGGGTGGCTACACCTTC
TRBV19,-,TRBJ1-5,-,CASSIPYHRQVHQPQHF,TGTGCCAGTAGTATTCCCTACCATCGACAGGTGCATCAGCCCCAGCATTTT
TRBV3-1/TRBV3-2,-,TRBJ1-3,-,CASSPGQTFSGNTIYF,TGTGCCAGCAGCCCTGGACAGACCTTCTCTGGAAACACCATATATTTT
TRBV2,TRBD1,TRBJ1-1,-,CASAGQGGSYTEAFF,TGTGCCAGCGCAGGACAGGGGGGATCGTACACTGAAGCTTTCTTT
TRBV3-1/TRBV3-2,TRBD2,TRBJ2-5,-,CASSPGRGGQETQYF,TGTGCCAGCAGCCCGGGGCGGGGGGGGCAAGAGACCCAGTACTTC
TRBV2,TRBD1,TRBJ2-7,few,CASSTGQGGPYEQYF,TGTGCCAGCAGTACTGGACAGGGTGGTCCCTACGAGCAGTACTTC
TRBV7-6,TRBD1,TRBJ2-7,-,CASSSGQAPSYEQYF,TGTGCCAGCAGCTCGGGACAGGCCCCCTCCTACGAGCAGTACTTC
TRBV6-5,-,TRBJ2-3,once,CASSYSAGSTDTQYF,TGTGCCAGCAGTTACTCAGCAGGGAGCACAGATACGCAGTATTTT
TRBV2,TRBD1,TRBJ1-1,once,CANSGQMNTEAFF,TGTGCCAACTCGGGACAGATGAACACTGAAGCTTTCTTT
TRBV6-1,TRBD2,TRBJ2-3,-,CASSEATSGGVYF,TGTGCCAGCAGTGAAGCAACTAGCGGGGGGGTGTATTTT
TRBV30,TRBD1,TRBJ1-5,few,CAWSVPDRGNQPQHF,TGTGCCTGGAGTGTACCGGACAGGGGCAATCAGCCCCAGCATTTT
TRBV4-2,-,TRBJ1-2,-,CASSQEWGGGPYGYTF,TGTGCCAGCAGCCAAGAGTGGGGCGGGGGACCTTATGGCTACACCTTC
TRBV14,-,TRBJ1-6,few,CASSQDVSLSPLHF,TGTGCCAGCAGCCAAGACGTGTCCCTTTCACCCCTCCACTTT
TRBV14,TRBD1,TRBJ2-7,-,CASSPGTGVQEQYF,TGTGCCAGCAGCCCCGGGACAGGGGTGCAAGAGCAGTACTTC
TRBV7-9,-,TRBJ2-2,-,CASSIQARVATGELFF,TGTGCCAGCAGCATACAGGCCCGGGTGGCCACCGGGGAGCTGTTTTTT
TRBV7-2,-,TRBJ1-4,-,CASSSPGPGGEKLFF,TGTGCCAGCAGCTCCCCGGGACCCGGGGGTGAAAAACTGTTTTTT